Listed here are 11 T cell receptor beta chains from one sample, sequenced in a study of beta chain features in type 1 diabetes. Since all of the isolated RNA was reverse transcribed, expressed TCRB transcripts were what got sequenced. Using immunoSEQ multiplex PCR, the repertoire was profiled, and TCRdb retains in-frame clones only, with some absent. The table lists just over 600,000 clones, roughly 15% of them singletons, with under 0.095% in the top ten. Material: naive CD4+ T cells from blood. The origin of the receptors is a man aged 18 to 30 in good health.

The genes are TRBV6-1 and TRBJ2-7; tentatively, D is TRBD2 (6 bases). Per germline, CDR1 MNHNS and CDR2 SASEGT. The CDR3 extends over 15 amino acids. V was shortened by 1 base and J by 1 base, with 11 bases between the two germline ends. The CDR3 reads CASSEGGGSSYEQYF. In nucleotides, the CDR3 is TGTGCCAGCAGTGAAGGGGGAGGCTCTTCCTACGAGCAGTACTTC.

The chain uses TRBV2 and TRBJ1-3; 8 nucleotides line up with TRBD1. CDR3 length: 15 amino acids. The ends lost 7 bases at V and 2 bases at J; junction bases unmatched: 7. Germline V lookup: CDR1 SNHLY, CDR2 FYNNEI. The CDR3 spells CASNAQGAPGNTIYF. In DNA, the CDR3 is TGTGCCAGCAATGCGCAGGGGGCTCCTGGAAACACCATATATTTT.

This clone was counted between two and nine times. The V call is TRBV5-1, the J call TRBJ2-5; 8 bases are shared with TRBD1. From germline, CDR1 is SGHRS and CDR2 YFSETQ. The CDR3 runs to 16 residues. V lost 0 bases to trimming and J lost 2 bases; unmatched junction nucleotides: 6. CDR3 region: CASSLAHRGRQETQYF. The CDR3 DNA reads as TGCGCCAGCAGCTTGGCCCACAGGGGGAGGCAAGAGACCCAGTACTTC.

The rearrangement uses TRBV7-6 and TRBJ2-2; 12 bases line up with TRBD1. The ends lost 0 bases at V and 4 bases at J; junction bases unmatched: 6. Germline assignment: CDR1 SGHVS and CDR2 FNYEAQ. CDR3 length equals 18 residues. Here the CDR3 DNA reads TGTGCCAGCAGCTTAGCCGGGACAGGGGGCATCAGCACCGGGGAGCTGTTTTTT. Its translation is CASSLAGTGGISTGELFF.

This clone has more than one count but fewer than ten. This chain uses TRBV9 with TRBJ1-6; D is ambiguous. The CDR3 totals 14 residues. The ends were cut back, 0 bases at V and 7 bases at J, with 8 bases in the middle. Germline V CDR1 and CDR2: SGDLS, YYNGEE. The CDR3 loop reads CASSVDARNSPLHF. Here the CDR3 DNA reads TGTGCCAGCAGCGTAGATGCTCGGAATTCACCCCTCCACTTT.

This clone turned up a few times. V is TRBV27 and J is TRBJ1-2, with TRBD1 matching over 10 bases. The length of the CDR3 is 19 residues. The J segment lost 2 bases and the V segment lost 0 bases, leaving 12 bases of the junction unmatched. Per germline, CDR1 MNHEY and CDR2 SMNVEV (reference sequence). In DNA form, the CDR3 reads TGTGCCAGCAGTTTATCGGCTGACAGGGGGCTACCCCCGAACTATGGCTACACCTTC. Its protein product is CASSLSADRGLPPNYGYTF.

In its sample, this clone was seen a few times. V gene TRBV27 combines with J gene TRBJ1-1; D not certain. Germline CDR1 and CDR2: MNHEY and SMNVEV (reference sequence). Trimming took off 4 bases at V and 4 bases at J, with 16 bases between the two ends. This CDR3 has 15 amino acids. The CDR3 loop is CASSSPWMRGTEAFF. CDR3 in DNA: TGTGCCAGCAGTTCGCCGTGGATGCGAGGCACTGAAGCTTTCTTT.

In its sample, this clone was seen a few times. The V call is TRBV30, the J call TRBJ1-4; the D is unclear. This CDR3 has 10 amino acids. The V gene's germline CDR1 is GTSNPN and CDR2 SVGIG (reference sequence). V gave up 5 bases and J gave up 7 bases, with 5 bases separating them. This CDR3 reads CAWSGEKLFF. The CDR3 bases are TGTGCCTGGTCCGGTGAAAAACTGTTTTTT.

The chain couples TRBV10-3 to TRBJ2-7, with D possibly called TRBD1 or TRBD2 (5 bases each). V was trimmed by 11 bases and J by 0 bases, leaving 14 bases between them. Germline CDR1 and CDR2: ENHRY and SYGVKD. The CDR3 is 13 amino acids. CDR3: CAAGAVSSYEQYF. The CDR3 coding sequence is TGTGCCGCCGGGGCGGTAAGCTCCTACGAGCAGTACTTC.

This sequence joins TRBV27 and TRBJ1-1, with TRBD1 matching 7 bases. The CDR3 runs 16 residues. Losses at the gene ends were 4 bases for V and 1 base for J; bases not matched to a gene: 9. CDR1 is MNHEY, CDR2 SMNVEV, per germline (reference sequence). CDR3 nucleotides: TGTGCCAGCAGTTCTCGGACAGGCCGAGGGAACACTGAAGCTTTCTTT. It specifies CASSSRTGRGNTEAFF.

This clone has a single count. The chain employs TRBV7-9 and TRBJ2-2, with D perhaps TRBD1 (5 bases). The CDR3 is 17 residues long. V was cut by 5 bases and J by 0 bases, with 16 bases left in between. The germline V gene encodes CDR1 SEHNR and CDR2 FQNEAQ (reference sequence). The CDR3 nucleotides are TGTGCCAGCAGCCAAAGGATACAGGACGCGAACACCGGGGAGCTGTTTTTT. Protein: CASSQRIQDANTGELFF.